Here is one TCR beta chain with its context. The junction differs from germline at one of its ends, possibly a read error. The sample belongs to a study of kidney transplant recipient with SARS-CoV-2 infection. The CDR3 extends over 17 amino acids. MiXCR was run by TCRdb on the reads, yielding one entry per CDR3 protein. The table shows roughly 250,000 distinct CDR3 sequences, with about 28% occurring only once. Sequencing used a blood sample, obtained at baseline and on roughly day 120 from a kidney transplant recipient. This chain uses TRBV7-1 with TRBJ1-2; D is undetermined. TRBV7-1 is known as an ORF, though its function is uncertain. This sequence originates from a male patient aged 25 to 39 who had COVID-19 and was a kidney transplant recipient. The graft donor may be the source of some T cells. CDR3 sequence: CASSVGCHEGRTYGYTF. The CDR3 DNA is TGCGCCAGCAGCGTAGGATGTCACGAGGGAAGGACCTATGGCTACACCTTC.